The rows below give T cell receptor beta chains drawn from one sample of a study of blood T cell repertoires in COVID-19. Data came from immunoSEQ multiplex PCR; TCRdb stores just in-frame clones and leaves some out. The repertoire holds approximately 63,000 clones, with roughly nine tenths as singletons. The sequenced sample was peripheral blood. The source is a woman in her fifties or sixties with COVID-19, enrolled during active disease. CDR3s include the opening cysteine and the closing phenylalanine or tryptophan. Each record gives: D gene, V gene, CDR3 length, J gene, clone size, CDR3 DNA, CDR3 protein. The D gene is left open where the match is weak. Where a row states a size, it is once, few, many or the class of an expanded clone; other rows omit it.

d_call: NA; v_call: TRBV6-6; cdr3_length: 15; j_call: TRBJ1-2; clone_size: NA; cdr3_nt: TGTGCCAGCAGTCCGTCCTCGGGGTGGGGCTATGGCTACACCTTC; cdr3_aa: CASSPSSGWGYGYTF
d_call: TRBD1; v_call: TRBV29-1; cdr3_length: 15; j_call: TRBJ1-2; clone_size: NA; cdr3_nt: TGCAGCGTTGGGGACAGCGCGTCTACAAACTATGGCTACACCTTC; cdr3_aa: CSVGDSASTNYGYTF
d_call: TRBD2; v_call: TRBV10-2; cdr3_length: 13; j_call: TRBJ2-3; clone_size: NA; cdr3_nt: TGCGCCAGCAGTACTAGCGGGAGAGATACGCAGTATTTT; cdr3_aa: CASSTSGRDTQYF
d_call: TRBD2; v_call: TRBV7-9; cdr3_length: 14; j_call: TRBJ2-1; clone_size: NA; cdr3_nt: TGTGCCAGCACCCTACTAACTAGCGGAAATGAGCAGTTCTTC; cdr3_aa: CASTLLTSGNEQFF
d_call: TRBD1; v_call: TRBV18; cdr3_length: 15; j_call: TRBJ2-7; clone_size: few; cdr3_nt: TGTGCCAGCTCATCACCCGGGACAGGGGACTACGAGCAGTACTTC; cdr3_aa: CASSSPGTGDYEQYF
d_call: NA; v_call: TRBV4-3; cdr3_length: 14; j_call: TRBJ2-7; clone_size: NA; cdr3_nt: TGCGCCAGCAGCCAAGGTCTTGGCAGGGGCGAGCAGTACTTC; cdr3_aa: CASSQGLGRGEQYF
d_call: NA; v_call: TRBV3-1/TRBV3-2; cdr3_length: 14; j_call: TRBJ2-3; clone_size: NA; cdr3_nt: TGTGCCAGCAGCCAAGCACAGGGCTACGGTACGCAGTATTTT; cdr3_aa: CASSQAQGYGTQYF
d_call: NA; v_call: TRBV19; cdr3_length: 15; j_call: TRBJ2-3; clone_size: NA; cdr3_nt: TGTGCCAGTAGTATCGAGGTGTCGAGATCAGATACGCAGTATTTT; cdr3_aa: CASSIEVSRSDTQYF
d_call: TRBD2; v_call: TRBV6-5; cdr3_length: 14; j_call: TRBJ2-7; clone_size: NA; cdr3_nt: TGTGCCAGCAGTTTACCGGGACTAGCCTACGAGCAGTACTTC; cdr3_aa: CASSLPGLAYEQYF
d_call: TRBD1; v_call: TRBV27; cdr3_length: 16; j_call: TRBJ1-2; clone_size: NA; cdr3_nt: TGTGCCAGCAGTTCGGGGACAGGGAGAGGGGCCTATGGCTACACCTTC; cdr3_aa: CASSSGTGRGAYGYTF
d_call: NA; v_call: TRBV21-1; cdr3_length: 15; j_call: TRBJ2-7; clone_size: NA; cdr3_nt: TGTGCCAGCAGCCGGGGACTAGCGGGAAACTACGAGCAGTACTTC; cdr3_aa: CASSRGLAGNYEQYF
d_call: NA; v_call: TRBV7-9; cdr3_length: 14; j_call: TRBJ1-2; clone_size: once; cdr3_nt: TGTGCCAGCGCAAGTTCCGGGGTAGGCTATGGCTACACCTTC; cdr3_aa: CASASSGVGYGYTF
d_call: NA; v_call: TRBV3-1/TRBV3-2; cdr3_length: 18; j_call: TRBJ2-3; clone_size: once; cdr3_nt: TGTGCCAGCAGCCATAAACCCGGGGGACGGAATTTCACAGATACGCAGTATTTT; cdr3_aa: CASSHKPGGRNFTDTQYF
d_call: TRBD1; v_call: TRBV27; cdr3_length: 17; j_call: TRBJ1-6; clone_size: NA; cdr3_nt: TGTGCCAGCAGTCGGGACAGGGACGTCTCCTATAATTCACCCCTCCACTTT; cdr3_aa: CASSRDRDVSYNSPLHF
d_call: NA; v_call: TRBV7-2; cdr3_length: 13; j_call: TRBJ2-7; clone_size: NA; cdr3_nt: TGTGCCAGCAGCTCGCGGATTATCTACGAGCAGTACTTC; cdr3_aa: CASSSRIIYEQYF
d_call: NA; v_call: TRBV24-1; cdr3_length: 13; j_call: TRBJ1-6; clone_size: few; cdr3_nt: TGTGCCACCCAGCGGGCCACAAATTCACCCCTCCACTTT; cdr3_aa: CATQRATNSPLHF
d_call: TRBD1; v_call: TRBV29-1; cdr3_length: 13; j_call: TRBJ1-5; clone_size: NA; cdr3_nt: TGCAGCGTTAGACAGGGGTTCAATCAGCCCCAGCATTTT; cdr3_aa: CSVRQGFNQPQHF
d_call: TRBD2; v_call: TRBV10-1; cdr3_length: 16; j_call: TRBJ2-5; clone_size: NA; cdr3_nt: TGCGCCAGCAGTGATCCTAGCGGACTAGCGAAAGAGACCCAGTACTTC; cdr3_aa: CASSDPSGLAKETQYF
d_call: NA; v_call: TRBV6-5; cdr3_length: 15; j_call: TRBJ2-7; clone_size: NA; cdr3_nt: TGTGCCAGCAGTAGCACGACTAACCAGGCCTACGAGCAGTACTTC; cdr3_aa: CASSSTTNQAYEQYF
d_call: NA; v_call: TRBV27; cdr3_length: 16; j_call: TRBJ1-6; clone_size: once; cdr3_nt: TGTGCCAGCAGCCGGGAGGGGGTACAGGGAAATTCACCCCTCCACTTT; cdr3_aa: CASSREGVQGNSPLHF